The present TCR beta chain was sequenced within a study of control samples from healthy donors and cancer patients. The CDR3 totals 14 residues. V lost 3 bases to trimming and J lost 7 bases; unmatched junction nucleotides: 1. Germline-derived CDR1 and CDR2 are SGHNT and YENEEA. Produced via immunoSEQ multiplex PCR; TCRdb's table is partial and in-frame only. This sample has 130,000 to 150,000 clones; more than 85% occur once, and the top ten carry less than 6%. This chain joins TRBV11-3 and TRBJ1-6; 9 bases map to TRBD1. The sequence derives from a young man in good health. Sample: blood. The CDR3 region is CASSFGTGNSPLHF. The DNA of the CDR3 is TGTGCCAGCAGCTTTGGGACAGGGAATTCACCCCTCCACTTT.